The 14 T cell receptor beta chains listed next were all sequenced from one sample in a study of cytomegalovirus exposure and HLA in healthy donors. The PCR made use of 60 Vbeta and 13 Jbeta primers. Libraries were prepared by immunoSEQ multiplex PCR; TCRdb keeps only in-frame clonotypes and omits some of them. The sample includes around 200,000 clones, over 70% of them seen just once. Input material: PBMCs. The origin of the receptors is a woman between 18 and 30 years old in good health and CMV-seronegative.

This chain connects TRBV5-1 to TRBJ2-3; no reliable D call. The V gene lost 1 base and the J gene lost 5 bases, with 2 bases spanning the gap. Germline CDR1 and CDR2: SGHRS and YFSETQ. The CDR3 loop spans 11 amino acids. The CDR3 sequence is CASSLRDTQYF. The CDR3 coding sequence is TGCGCCAGCAGCTTGCGAGATACGCAGTATTTT.

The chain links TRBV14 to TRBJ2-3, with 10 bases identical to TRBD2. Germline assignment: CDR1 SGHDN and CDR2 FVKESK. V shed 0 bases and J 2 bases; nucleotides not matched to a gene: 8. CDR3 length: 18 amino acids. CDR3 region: CASSQDLRTSGYTDTQYF. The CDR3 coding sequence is TGTGCCAGCAGCCAAGACCTCAGGACTAGCGGTTACACAGATACGCAGTATTTT.

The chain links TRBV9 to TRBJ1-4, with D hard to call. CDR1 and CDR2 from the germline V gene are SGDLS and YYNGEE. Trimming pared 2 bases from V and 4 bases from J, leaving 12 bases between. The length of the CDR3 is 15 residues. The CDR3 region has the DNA TGTGCCAGCAGCGTCTTGGGCATGATTAATGAAAAACTGTTTTTT. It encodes CASSVLGMINEKLFF.

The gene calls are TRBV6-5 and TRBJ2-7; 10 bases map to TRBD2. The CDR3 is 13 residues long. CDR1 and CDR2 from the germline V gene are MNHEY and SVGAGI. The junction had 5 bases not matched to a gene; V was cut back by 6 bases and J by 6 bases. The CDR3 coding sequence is TGTGCCAGCAGAGAACTAGCGGGAACCGAGCAGTACTTC. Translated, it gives CASRELAGTEQYF.

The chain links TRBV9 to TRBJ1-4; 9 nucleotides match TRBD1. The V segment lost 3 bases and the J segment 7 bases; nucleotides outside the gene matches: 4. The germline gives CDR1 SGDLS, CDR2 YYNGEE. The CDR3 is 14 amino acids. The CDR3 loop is CASSDGQGSEKLFF. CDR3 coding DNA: TGTGCCAGCAGCGACGGACAGGGGAGTGAAAAACTGTTTTTT.

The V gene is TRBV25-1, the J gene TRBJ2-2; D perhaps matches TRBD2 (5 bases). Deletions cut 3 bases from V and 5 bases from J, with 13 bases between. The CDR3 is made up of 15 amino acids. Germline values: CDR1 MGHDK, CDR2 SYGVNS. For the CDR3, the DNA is TGTGCCAGCAGTGACCCGGCGGGTTGGACCGGGGAGCTGTTTTTT. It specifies CASSDPAGWTGELFF.

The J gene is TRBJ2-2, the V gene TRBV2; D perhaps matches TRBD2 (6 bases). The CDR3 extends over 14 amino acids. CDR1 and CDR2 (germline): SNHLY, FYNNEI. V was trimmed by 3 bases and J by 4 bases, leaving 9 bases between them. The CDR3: CASSEERVTGELFF. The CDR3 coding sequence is TGTGCCAGCAGTGAGGAGCGGGTCACCGGGGAGCTGTTTTTT.

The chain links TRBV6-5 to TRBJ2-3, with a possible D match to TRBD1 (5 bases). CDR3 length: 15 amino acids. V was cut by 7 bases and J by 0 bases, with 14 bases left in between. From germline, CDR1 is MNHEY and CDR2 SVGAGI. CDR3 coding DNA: TGTGCCAGCAAGTATGGGGCCACTAGCACAGATACGCAGTATTTT. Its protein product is CASKYGATSTDTQYF.

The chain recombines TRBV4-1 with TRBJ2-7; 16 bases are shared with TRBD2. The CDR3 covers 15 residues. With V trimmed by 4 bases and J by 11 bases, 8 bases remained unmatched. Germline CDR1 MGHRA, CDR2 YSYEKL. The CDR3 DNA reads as TGCGCCAGCAGCCCTGGGACTAGCGGGAGGGCGGAAGAGTACTTC. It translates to CASSPGTSGRAEEYF.

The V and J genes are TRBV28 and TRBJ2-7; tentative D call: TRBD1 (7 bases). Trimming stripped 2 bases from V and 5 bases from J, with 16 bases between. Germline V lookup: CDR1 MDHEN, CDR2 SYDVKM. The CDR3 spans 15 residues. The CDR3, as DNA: TGTGCCAGCAGTTTAGGGGGGCAGGGGGTCGACGAGCAGTACTTC. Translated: CASSLGGQGVDEQYF.

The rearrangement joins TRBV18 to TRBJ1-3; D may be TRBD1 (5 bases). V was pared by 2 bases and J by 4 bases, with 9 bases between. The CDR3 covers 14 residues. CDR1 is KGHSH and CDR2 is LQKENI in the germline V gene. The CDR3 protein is CASSPGAGGNTIYF. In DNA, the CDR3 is TGTGCCAGCTCACCAGGGGCCGGGGGAAACACCATATATTTT.

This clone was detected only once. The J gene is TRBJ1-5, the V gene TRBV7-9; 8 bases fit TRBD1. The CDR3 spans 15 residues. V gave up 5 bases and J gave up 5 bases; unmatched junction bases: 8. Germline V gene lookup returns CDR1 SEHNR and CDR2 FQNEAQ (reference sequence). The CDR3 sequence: CASSPGTGSDQPQHF. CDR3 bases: TGTGCCAGCAGCCCCGGGACAGGATCGGATCAGCCCCAGCATTTT.

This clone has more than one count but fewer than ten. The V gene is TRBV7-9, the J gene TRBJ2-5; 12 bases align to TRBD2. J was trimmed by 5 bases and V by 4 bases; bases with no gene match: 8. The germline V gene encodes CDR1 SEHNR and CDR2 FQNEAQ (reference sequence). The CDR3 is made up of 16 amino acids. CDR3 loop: CASSSQTSGSWETQYF. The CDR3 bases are TGTGCCAGCAGCTCCCAGACTAGCGGGAGTTGGGAGACCCAGTACTTC.

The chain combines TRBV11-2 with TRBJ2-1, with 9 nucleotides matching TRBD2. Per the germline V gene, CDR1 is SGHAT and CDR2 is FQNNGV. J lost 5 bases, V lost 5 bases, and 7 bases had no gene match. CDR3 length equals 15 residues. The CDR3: CASSQLAGVNNEQFF. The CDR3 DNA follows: TGTGCCAGCAGCCAATTAGCGGGGGTGAACAATGAGCAGTTCTTC.